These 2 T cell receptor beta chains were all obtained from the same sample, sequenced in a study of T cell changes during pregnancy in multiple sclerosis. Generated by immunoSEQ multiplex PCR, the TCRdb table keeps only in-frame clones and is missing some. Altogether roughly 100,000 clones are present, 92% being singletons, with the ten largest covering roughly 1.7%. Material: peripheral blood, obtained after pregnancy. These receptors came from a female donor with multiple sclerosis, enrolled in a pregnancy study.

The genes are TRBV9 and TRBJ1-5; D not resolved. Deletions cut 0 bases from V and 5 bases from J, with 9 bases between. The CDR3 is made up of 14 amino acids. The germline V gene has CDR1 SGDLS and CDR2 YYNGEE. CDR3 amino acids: CASSVGPVDQPQHF. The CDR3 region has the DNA TGTGCCAGCAGCGTAGGCCCGGTCGATCAGCCCCAGCATTTT.

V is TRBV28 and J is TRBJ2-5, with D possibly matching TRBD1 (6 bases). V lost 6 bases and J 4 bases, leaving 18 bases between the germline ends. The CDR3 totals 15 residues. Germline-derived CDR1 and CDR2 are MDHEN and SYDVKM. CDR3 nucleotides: TGTGCCAGCAGCCTATCTTGGGGCAGGGGAGAGACCCAGTACTTC. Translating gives CASSLSWGRGETQYF.